These 22 T cell receptor beta chains were sequenced from one sample in a study of blood T cells in healthy people across ages. With a J-beta primer mix and a sample-barcoded 5' primer, a second PCR ran about 7 to 12 cycles. Using its own MiXCR run on the 5' RACE reads, TCRdb lists one record per CDR3 protein. The table lists about 800,000 distinct CDR3 sequences, approximately 25% of them singletons. The sample was also reused in another study, on T cells of mothers and their children.

What was sequenced was blood. The source of these receptors is a boy younger than 18 in good health.

The chain has TRBV28 and TRBJ2-5; 9 bases match TRBD1. The last part of the DNA fits TRBJ2-7 better; the J call may be wrong. Germline V gene lookup returns CDR1 MDHEN and CDR2 SYDVKM. The length of the CDR3 is 18 residues. This chain's CDR3 is CASSLQPSWDRESYEQYF. The DNA for the CDR3 is TGTGCCAGCAGTTTACAACCCTCTTGGGACAGGGAATCCTACGAGCAGTACTTC.

This chain links TRBV27 with TRBJ2-2, with 11 bases lining up with TRBD2. With 4 bases clipped from V and 1 base from J, the junction kept 8 bases outside the gene matches. The germline V gene encodes CDR1 MNHEY and CDR2 SMNVEV (reference sequence). The CDR3 has 18 residues. CDR3 DNA sequence: TGTGCCAGCAGTTCCCTGCAGACTAGCGGGGAGAACACCGGGGAGCTGTTTTTT. Its translation is CASSSLQTSGENTGELFF.

V gene TRBV28 combines with J gene TRBJ2-7; possibly TRBD1 for D (6 bases). With 7 bases removed from V and 3 bases from J, the gap between germline ends came to 22 bases. CDR1 is MDHEN, CDR2 SYDVKM, per germline. This CDR3 comprises 16 residues. The CDR3 coding sequence is TGTGCCAGCACACCAACAGGGTCCGCGTTTTTCTACGAGCAGTACTTC. Protein sequence: CASTPTGSAFFYEQYF.

The chain joins TRBV29-1 to TRBJ2-7; possible D gene TRBD1, 5 bases. The CDR3 length is 12 residues. With 7 bases removed from V and 2 bases from J, the gap between germline ends came to 12 bases. Germline V gives CDR1 SQVTM, CDR2 ANQGSEA. The CDR3 here is CSGETATYEQYF. CDR3 coding DNA: TGCAGCGGTGAGACAGCAACCTACGAGCAGTACTTC.

This clonotype showed up many times. The chain carries TRBV9 and TRBJ1-2, with D unclear. The CDR3 is 15 amino acids. Germline CDR1 reads SGDLS; CDR2 reads YYNGEE. Deletions cut 4 bases from V and 6 bases from J, with 19 bases between. Written as DNA, the CDR3 is TGTGCCAGCAGCTCCACGGACGACACCCTGAATGGCTACACCTTC. Translating it yields CASSSTDDTLNGYTF.

The chain joins TRBV19 to TRBJ1-1, with unresolved D. Germline loops: CDR1 LNHDA, CDR2 SQIVND (reference sequence). The CDR3 contains 15 residues. V was trimmed by 3 bases and J by 1 base, leaving 12 bases between them. The chain's CDR3 is CASSMLSDRNTEAFF. The CDR3 DNA reads TGTGCCAGTAGTATGTTGTCCGACCGGAACACTGAAGCTTTCTTT.

The chain carries TRBV9 and TRBJ2-7, with 8 bases matching TRBD2. J was trimmed by 4 bases and V by 0 bases; bases with no gene match: 9. This CDR3 has 16 amino acids. The germline CDR1 and CDR2 sequences are SGDLS and YYNGEE. The CDR3 sequence: CASSVGGGRTSYEQYF. The CDR3 nucleotides read TGTGCCAGCAGCGTAGGGGGCGGGAGGACTTCATACGAGCAGTACTTC.

The chain employs TRBV5-1 and TRBJ1-2; 9 bases agree with TRBD1. The germline V gene has CDR1 SGHRS and CDR2 YFSETQ. This CDR3 is built from 14 residues. V gave up 4 bases and J gave up 6 bases; unmatched junction bases: 7. CDR3 nucleotide sequence: TGCGCCAGCAGCCCCGGGACAGGGATGAATGGCTACACCTTC. This gives the protein CASSPGTGMNGYTF.

The J gene is TRBJ2-5, the V gene TRBV7-2, with TRBD2 matching 8 bases. The DNA end favors TRBJ2-1, so the J call may be wrong. Looked up from germline, CDR1 is SGHTA and CDR2 is FQGNSA. This CDR3 is built from 16 residues. CDR3 residues: CASSARAGVVLWEQFF. The CDR3 region has the DNA TGTGCCAGCAGCGCCCGAGCGGGGGTTGTTCTTTGGGAGCAGTTCTTC.

This clonotype occurred a few times. This chain links TRBV29-1 with TRBJ1-5; D remains unclear. This CDR3 is built from 13 residues. Between the trimmed V and J ends, which lost 2 bases and 6 bases, there was a span of 11 bases. The germline CDR1 and CDR2 sequences are SQVTM and ANQGSEA. The CDR3 reads CSVEFDLGQPQHF. In nucleotides, the CDR3 is TGCAGCGTTGAATTCGATTTGGGTCAGCCCCAGCATTTT.

This clonotype was detected a few times. The V call is TRBV4-3, the J call TRBJ2-5, with unresolved D. This CDR3 has 16 amino acids. Germline V gene sequence: CDR1 LGHNA, CDR2 YSLEER. Between the trimmed V and J ends, which lost 0 bases and 7 bases, there was a span of 18 bases. CDR3: CASSQDVGGARATQYF. CDR3 nucleotide sequence: TGCGCCAGCAGCCAAGATGTCGGTGGCGCCCGGGCGACCCAGTACTTC.

The chain uses TRBV27 and TRBJ2-5; perhaps TRBD1 as D (8 bases). Germline loops: CDR1 MNHEY, CDR2 SMNVEV (reference sequence). This CDR3 spans 17 amino acids. V dropped 5 bases and J dropped 7 bases, with 26 bases sitting between them. CDR3 sequence (DNA): TGTGCCAGCAGTCCCCGACTCCTAAAGGACAGGGAGGGGACCCAGTACTTC. It codes for CASSPRLLKDREGTQYF.

This clonotype was counted only a few times. This chain links TRBV4-2 with TRBJ1-4; the D is unclear. The CDR3 is made up of 14 amino acids. The V end lost 3 bases, the J end lost 6 bases, and 11 bases lay between the germline ends. Germline CDR1 LGHNA, CDR2 YNFKEQ. The CDR3 is CASSQIEVHEKLFF. The CDR3 region has the DNA TGTGCCAGCAGCCAGATCGAGGTTCATGAAAAACTGTTTTTT.

The chain recombines TRBV29-1 with TRBJ1-2, with TRBD1 matching 9 bases. The CDR3 covers 12 residues. Germline lookup yields CDR1 SQVTM and CDR2 ANQGSEA. V gave up 6 bases and J gave up 8 bases; unmatched junction bases: 7. The CDR3 sequence is CSVGTGKWGYTF. The CDR3, as DNA: TGCAGCGTAGGGACAGGGAAGTGGGGCTACACCTTC.

Worth noting for this clonotype: Here the CDR3 omits its conserved ending phenylalanine or tryptophan, so a read error is the likely source. V is TRBV7-3 and J is TRBJ2-1; 8 bases align to TRBD2. Per germline, CDR1 SGHTA and CDR2 FQGTGA. The junction had 4 bases not matched to a gene; V was cut back by 5 bases and J by 4 bases. The CDR3 length is 14 residues. In nucleotides, the CDR3 is TGTGCCAGCAGCCTGACTAGCGTTTACAATGAGCAGTTCTTA. Translation gives CASSLTSVYNEQFL.

This clonotype was counted many times. The chain links TRBV12-3 or TRBV12-4 to TRBJ2-1; D not resolved. The CDR3 is 15 amino acids. Trimming cost V 4 bases and J 0 bases, with 10 bases left between them. CDR3 amino acids: CASSSAGSSYNEQFF. CDR3 bases: TGTGCCAGCAGTTCGGCAGGAAGCTCCTACAATGAGCAGTTCTTC.

The chain carries TRBV7-2 and TRBJ1-1; TRBD1 agrees at 8 bases. This CDR3 has 13 amino acids. V gave up 4 bases and J gave up 7 bases; unmatched junction bases: 5. Germline-derived CDR1 and CDR2 are SGHTA and FQGNSA. The CDR3 protein is CASSWAGGFEAFF. The DNA of the CDR3 is TGTGCCAGCAGCTGGGCAGGGGGCTTTGAAGCTTTCTTT.

In its sample, this clonotype was seen a few times. A junction end diverges from the germline sequence, so it may reflect a read error. V usage is TRBV7-9 and J usage is TRBJ2-4; D may correspond to TRBD1 or TRBD2 (6 bases each). Germline values: CDR1 SEHNR, CDR2 FQNEAQ (reference sequence). This CDR3 has 16 amino acids. The DNA for the CDR3 is TGTGCCAGCAGCTTAATCGGGGGCCAGGGCAAAAACATTCAGTGCTTC. This sequence encodes CASSLIGGQGKNIQCF.

The sample holds a few counts of this clonotype. The CDR3 DNA is TGTGCCAGCAGTGTTTCCCACACAGATACGCAGTATTTT. This codes for CASSVSHTDTQYF. The chain has TRBV6-1 and TRBJ2-3; no clear D. CDR3 length equals 13 residues. Deletions cut 4 bases from V and 2 bases from J, with 7 bases between. Germline assignment: CDR1 MNHNS and CDR2 SASEGT.

This clonotype showed up many times. The rearrangement uses TRBV7-3 and TRBJ2-5, with D possibly being TRBD1 or TRBD2 (5 bases each). V lost 5 bases, J lost 7 bases, and 11 bases lay in between. Germline V gives CDR1 SGHTA, CDR2 FQGTGA. The CDR3 spans 12 residues. CDR3 protein: CASSRGGGTQYF. The CDR3 nucleotides read TGTGCCAGCAGCAGGGGCGGAGGGACCCAGTACTTC.

The V gene is TRBV2, the J gene TRBJ2-1; D is uncertain. Trimming pared 0 bases from V and 1 base from J, leaving 7 bases between. Germline V CDR1 and CDR2: SNHLY, FYNNEI. CDR3 length equals 15 residues. CDR3: CASSEAGQSYNEQFF. Here the CDR3 DNA reads TGTGCCAGCAGTGAAGCTGGCCAGTCCTACAATGAGCAGTTCTTC.

In its sample, this clonotype was seen a few times. J is TRBJ2-7 and V is TRBV29-1; 10 positions agree with TRBD2. The CDR3 has 15 amino acids. The V and J ends lost 0 bases and 2 bases, in that order; junction bases with no gene match: 4. Germline-derived CDR1 and CDR2 are SQVTM and ANQGSEA. CDR3 protein: CSVEDSAGGPYEQYF. DNA of the CDR3: TGCAGCGTTGAAGACTCAGCGGGGGGGCCCTACGAGCAGTACTTC.